Only a few counts were recorded for the clone carrying this TCR beta chain. The antigen remains unidentified. The entry originates in a study of identical twins. Study-wide findings and caveats: Out-of-frame alpha sequences shared by twins showed excess low generation probability.

The CDR3 contains 14 residues. Trimming left V 4 bases short and J 9 bases short, with 17 bases between. The germline V gene has CDR1 SGHRS and CDR2 YFSETQ. Template switching introduced a universal primer site, and the cDNA bore unique molecular identifiers. TCRdb called the 5' RACE reads again in MiXCR, with one record for every CDR3 protein. The data contain under 500,000 distinct CDR3 sequences, roughly an eighth of them singletons. These sequences were also reported in another study, on yellow fever vaccine responses in identical twins.

The specimen was CD4+ T cells sorted from blood. This chain connects TRBV5-1 to TRBJ2-1; the D gene is possibly TRBD1 (5 bases). This TCR came from a woman aged 18 to 35 in good health. CDR3 sequence reads: CASSAATDQGEQFF. The CDR3 DNA reads as TGCGCCAGCAGCGCAGCTACAGACCAGGGTGAGCAGTTCTTC.